Listed below are T cell receptor beta chains from one sample, sequenced in a study of T-cell reconstitution after alpha-beta-depleted transplantation in children. TCRdb re-called the PCR reads with MiXCR, one entry per CDR3 protein. The sample consists of approximately 520,000 distinct CDR3 sequences, approximately 10% of them appearing once. The sample in question was PBMCs, mostly from graft donor cells, obtained 180 days after TCRalphabeta/CD19-depleted stem cell transplant. These receptors originate from a female patient aged 2-9 years who had a stem cell transplant for aplastic anemia, so the T cells may come from the graft donor. Both conserved end residues are part of each CDR3. A D gene is named only where the DNA matches it firmly. The size field is filled for only some rows; it gives once, few, many or a size class.

j_gene,d_gene,v_gene,abundance,CDR3nt,CDR3aa
TRBJ2-7,.,TRBV28,few,TGTGCCAGCAGTAGGGGGTTGGCAGGAAGCTCCTACGAGCAGTACTTC,CASSRGLAGSSYEQYF
TRBJ2-7,.,TRBV15,few,TGTGCCACCAGCAGCGGGGATGCCCTAAACGAGCAGTACTTC,CATSSGDALNEQYF
TRBJ2-3,.,TRBV5-1,.,TGCGCCAGCAGCTTGTCCGCGGGGATAGATACGCAGTATTTT,CASSLSAGIDTQYF
TRBJ2-7,.,TRBV5-1,few,TGCGCCAGCAGCTTGGGGGGCTCTCACGATTACGAGCAGTACTTC,CASSLGGSHDYEQYF
TRBJ1-2,.,TRBV5-5,many,TGTGCCAGCAGCTTGGGGCGGGACTATGGCTACACCTTC,CASSLGRDYGYTF
TRBJ1-4,.,TRBV4-3,.,TGCGCCAGCAGCCTCCAGTGGGGGCCGGGTGAAAAACTGTTTTTT,CASSLQWGPGEKLFF
TRBJ1-6,TRBD1,TRBV12-3/TRBV12-4,few,TGTGCCAGCAGTTTGAGGGGACAGGGGAGCAACTCACCCCTCCACTTT,CASSLRGQGSNSPLHF
TRBJ2-1,.,TRBV20-1,.,TGCAGTGCTAGCCGGCTAGCGAAGACCAAGCAGTTCTTC,CSASRLAKTKQFF
TRBJ1-1,.,TRBV7-2,.,TGTGCCAGCAGCTTAAGGCTCGGGAGGCAGCCTGAAGCTTTCTTT,CASSLRLGRQPEAFF
TRBJ2-7,.,TRBV6-5,few,TGTGCCAGCAGTTACTCGAATGGCGCCACCGAGTACTTC,CASSYSNGATEYF
TRBJ2-2,TRBD1,TRBV3-1,many,TGTGCCAGCAGCCAATATCGGGACAGGGGGCGGACCGGGGAGCTGTTTTTT,CASSQYRDRGRTGELFF
TRBJ2-5,TRBD2,TRBV12-3/TRBV12-4,.,TGTGCCAGCAGTTTCCGGGGACTAGCCTATCCAGAGACCCAGTACTTC,CASSFRGLAYPETQYF
TRBJ2-7,.,TRBV7-2,.,TGTGCCAGCAGCTTAGAGCGGACGGAGGACTCCTACGAGCAGTACTTC,CASSLERTEDSYEQYF
TRBJ2-1,.,TRBV5-1,many,TGCGCCAGCAGCTTATCAACAGGATTCTCCTACAATGAGCAGTTCTTC,CASSLSTGFSYNEQFF
TRBJ2-2,.,TRBV15,many,TGTGCCACCAGCAGAGACAGGGTCACCGGGGAGCTGTTTTTT,CATSRDRVTGELFF
TRBJ2-1,.,TRBV27,many,TGTGCCAGCAGTCCCGGACATACATACAATGAGCAGTTCTTC,CASSPGHTYNEQFF
TRBJ1-2,.,TRBV20-1,.,TGCAGTGCTAGGAGCTTTGGAGCACTAGGAACTTGGTATGGCTACACCTTC,CSARSFGALGTWYGYTF
TRBJ1-1,TRBD1,TRBV6-5,few,TGTGCCAGCAGTTACTCTTATCGTCTCTGGGGACAGATAAACACTGAAGCTTTCTTT,CASSYSYRLWGQINTEAFF
TRBJ1-2,.,TRBV4-3,few,TGCGCCAGCACCCAGCGAAGGGTCGGACAGACCTATGGCTACACCTTC,CASTQRRVGQTYGYTF
TRBJ2-3,.,TRBV24-1,many,TGTGCCACCAGTGATAACACCCTCAGAGATACGCAGTATTTT,CATSDNTLRDTQYF
TRBJ1-1,TRBD1,TRBV4-3,few,TGCGCCAGCAGCCAGGATCGACAGGGCCCGAACACTGAAGCTTTCTTT,CASSQDRQGPNTEAFF
TRBJ2-5,TRBD2,TRBV2,.,TGTGCCAGAGCCAGGAAAAGACTAGCGGGAGACGGGGAGACCCAGTACTTC,CARARKRLAGDGETQYF
TRBJ2-3,TRBD1,TRBV10-2,many,TGCGCCAGCAGGGGGTGGGACAGTGGACTCACAGATACGCAGTATTTT,CASRGWDSGLTDTQYF
TRBJ1-5,TRBD1,TRBV12-3/TRBV12-4,few,TGTGCCAGCAGGACAGGGGGTGGGAATCAGCCCCAGCATTTT,CASRTGGGNQPQHF
TRBJ1-1,TRBD1,TRBV20-1,.,TGCAGTGCTCTGTACCGGGACAGGGGGAACACTGAAGCTTTCTTT,CSALYRDRGNTEAFF
TRBJ1-1,.,TRBV20-1,.,TGCAGTGCTAGAGATTCGCGGGCTGGGGTTAGGAACACTGAAGCTTTCTTT,CSARDSRAGVRNTEAFF
TRBJ1-1,.,TRBV29-1,few,TGCAGCGTTAGGGATTGGAACACTGAAGCTTTCTTT,CSVRDWNTEAFF
TRBJ2-7,TRBD2,TRBV4-2,.,TGTGCCAGCAGCCACCACGGACTAGCGGCTAACTACGAGCAGTACTTC,CASSHHGLAANYEQYF
TRBJ2-5,TRBD2,TRBV4-3,.,TGCGCCAGCAGCCAAGATTTGAGGGGGCTAGCGGGAGGTGGCGAGACCCAGTACTTC,CASSQDLRGLAGGGETQYF
TRBJ2-5,TRBD1,TRBV10-3,few,TGTGCCATCAGCGTAGCCCGGGACAGGGCAGAGACCCAGTACTTC,CAISVARDRAETQYF
TRBJ2-1,.,TRBV5-1,many,TGCGCCAGCAGCTTGGTCCCTCCCAATGAGCAGTTCTTC,CASSLVPPNEQFF
TRBJ1-2,TRBD1,TRBV6-1,.,TGTGCCAGCAGTAAAATACAGGGGGCCGGCTATGGCTACACCTTC,CASSKIQGAGYGYTF
TRBJ1-2,TRBD1,TRBV4-3,.,TGCGCCAGCAGCCAAGAGGGGGCCCACAGGGGAAAATTTCTTGACTATGGCTACACCTTC,CASSQEGAHRGKFLDYGYTF
TRBJ2-1,TRBD2,TRBV30,.,TGTGCCTGGAGTCGAGGAGGGGCGGGAGACCACAATGAGCAGTTCTTC,CAWSRGGAGDHNEQFF
TRBJ1-5,.,TRBV28,many,TGTGCCAGCAGTTTATATCCACAGAATCAGCCCCAGCATTTT,CASSLYPQNQPQHF
TRBJ1-6,TRBD1,TRBV7-9,few,TGTGCCAGCAGCCGCCGGGACAGGACATATAATTCACCCCTCCACTTT,CASSRRDRTYNSPLHF
TRBJ1-5,.,TRBV7-2,few,TGTGCCAGCAGCCACCGACAAAATAGCAATCAGCCCCAGCATTTT,CASSHRQNSNQPQHF
TRBJ2-1,TRBD2,TRBV18,few,TGTGCCAGCTCATCCGTAGCGGGACCGCCCAATGAGCAGTTCTTC,CASSSVAGPPNEQFF
TRBJ1-6,TRBD1,TRBV7-9,.,TGTGCCAGCAGCTTAGAAGGGGGCAGATCTAATTCACCCCTCCACTTT,CASSLEGGRSNSPLHF
TRBJ2-1,.,TRBV19,few,TGTGCCAGTAGTATTAACCATTACAATGAGCAGTTCTTC,CASSINHYNEQFF
TRBJ2-7,.,TRBV6-1,many,TGTGCCAGCAGGGCCCCCCCGACCTATACAAGCACCTACGAGCAGTACTTC,CASRAPPTYTSTYEQYF
TRBJ2-1,.,TRBV12-3/TRBV12-4,few,TGTGCCAGCAGGCCGATATGGATGGGTGAGCAGTTCTTC,CASRPIWMGEQFF
TRBJ2-1,TRBD2,TRBV27,many,TGTGCCAGCAGTTTGATCGGCCCGGGAGCGGGAGGGTACAATGAGCAGTTCTTC,CASSLIGPGAGGYNEQFF
TRBJ2-1,.,TRBV7-8,.,TGTGCCAGCAGCCCCCGATTGACGAGCTCCTACAATGAGCAGTTCTTC,CASSPRLTSSYNEQFF
TRBJ1-5,TRBD1,TRBV12-3/TRBV12-4,.,TGTGCCATCAGTTTAGAGAAATTTGGGACAGGGGGAAATCAGCCCCAGCATTTT,CAISLEKFGTGGNQPQHF
TRBJ2-2,TRBD2,TRBV29-1,.,TGCAGCGTCATTCCTAGCGGGAGTTCACCTGGGTGGACCGGGGAGCTGTTTTTT,CSVIPSGSSPGWTGELFF
TRBJ1-2,.,TRBV12-3/TRBV12-4,.,TGTGCCAGCAGTTTTGAGGCTGGGACCGGCTACACCTTC,CASSFEAGTGYTF
TRBJ1-2,.,TRBV7-9,.,TGTGCCAGCAGACTTGATAAGGGGTCCGGCTACACCTTC,CASRLDKGSGYTF